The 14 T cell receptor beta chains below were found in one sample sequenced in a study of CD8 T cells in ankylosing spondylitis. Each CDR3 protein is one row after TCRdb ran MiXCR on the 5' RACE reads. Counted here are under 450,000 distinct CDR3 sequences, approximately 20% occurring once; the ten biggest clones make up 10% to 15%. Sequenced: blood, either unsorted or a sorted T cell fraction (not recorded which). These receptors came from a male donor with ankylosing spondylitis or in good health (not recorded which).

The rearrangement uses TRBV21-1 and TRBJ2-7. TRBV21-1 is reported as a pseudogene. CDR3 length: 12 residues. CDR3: CASSNEAPEQYF. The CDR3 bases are TGTGCCAGCAGCAACGAAGCTCCCGAGCAGTACTTC.

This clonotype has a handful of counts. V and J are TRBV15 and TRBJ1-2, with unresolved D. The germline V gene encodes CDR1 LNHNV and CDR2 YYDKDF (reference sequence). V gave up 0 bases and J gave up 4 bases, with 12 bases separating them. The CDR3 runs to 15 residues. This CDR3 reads CATSREGPAGYGYTF. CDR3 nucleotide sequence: TGTGCCACCAGCAGAGAAGGGCCCGCGGGCTATGGCTACACCTTC.

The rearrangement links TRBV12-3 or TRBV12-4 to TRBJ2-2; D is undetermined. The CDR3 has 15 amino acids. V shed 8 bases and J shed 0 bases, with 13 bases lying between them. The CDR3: CASDKPGANTGELFF. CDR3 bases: TGTGCCAGCGATAAACCGGGCGCGAACACCGGGGAGCTGTTTTTT.

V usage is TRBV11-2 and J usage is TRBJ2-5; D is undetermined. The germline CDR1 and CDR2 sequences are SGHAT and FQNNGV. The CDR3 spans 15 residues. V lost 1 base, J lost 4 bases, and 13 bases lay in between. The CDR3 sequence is CASSLVGLSAETQYF. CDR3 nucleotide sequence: TGTGCCAGCAGCTTAGTCGGTCTCAGTGCAGAGACCCAGTACTTC. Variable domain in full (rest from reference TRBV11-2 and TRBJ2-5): EAGVAQSPRYKIIEKRQSVAFWCNPISGHATLYWYQQILGQGPKLLIQFQNNGVVDDSQLPKDRFSAERLKGVDSTLKIQPAKLEDSAVYLCASSLVGLSAETQYFGPGTRLLVL.

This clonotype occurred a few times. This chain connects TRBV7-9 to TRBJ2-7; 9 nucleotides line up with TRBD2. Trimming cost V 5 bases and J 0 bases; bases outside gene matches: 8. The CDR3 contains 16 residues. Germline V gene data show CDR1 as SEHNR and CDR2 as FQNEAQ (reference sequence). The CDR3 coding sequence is TGTGCCAGCAGCGCCGTGGGACTAGCCAGCTCCTACGAGCAGTACTTC. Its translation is CASSAVGLASSYEQYF.

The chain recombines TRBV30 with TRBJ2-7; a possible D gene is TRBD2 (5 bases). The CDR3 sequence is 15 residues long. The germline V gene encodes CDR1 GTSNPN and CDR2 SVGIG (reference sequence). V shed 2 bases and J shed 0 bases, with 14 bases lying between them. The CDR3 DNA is TGTGCCTGGAGTTTCGGAAGCGGTTCCTCCTACGAGCAGTACTTC. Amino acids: CAWSFGSGSSYEQYF.

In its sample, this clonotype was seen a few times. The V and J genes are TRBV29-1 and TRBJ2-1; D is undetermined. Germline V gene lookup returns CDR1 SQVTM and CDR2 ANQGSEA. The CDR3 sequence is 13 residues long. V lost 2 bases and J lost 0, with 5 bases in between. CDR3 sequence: CSVETSSYNEQFF. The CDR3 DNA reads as TGCAGCGTTGAAACAAGCTCCTACAATGAGCAGTTCTTC.

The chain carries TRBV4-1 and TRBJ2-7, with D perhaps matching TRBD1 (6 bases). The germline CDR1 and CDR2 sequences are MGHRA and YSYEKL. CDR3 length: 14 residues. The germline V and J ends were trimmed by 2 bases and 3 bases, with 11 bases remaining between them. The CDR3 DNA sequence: TGCGCCAGCAGCCAAAGACAGGAAGTCTACGAGCAGTACTTC. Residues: CASSQRQEVYEQYF.

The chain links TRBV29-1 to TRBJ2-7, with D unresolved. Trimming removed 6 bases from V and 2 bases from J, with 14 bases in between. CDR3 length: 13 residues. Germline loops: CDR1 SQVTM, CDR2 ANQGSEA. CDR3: CSVKGSATYEQYF. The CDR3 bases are TGCAGCGTGAAGGGTTCAGCTACCTACGAGCAGTACTTC.

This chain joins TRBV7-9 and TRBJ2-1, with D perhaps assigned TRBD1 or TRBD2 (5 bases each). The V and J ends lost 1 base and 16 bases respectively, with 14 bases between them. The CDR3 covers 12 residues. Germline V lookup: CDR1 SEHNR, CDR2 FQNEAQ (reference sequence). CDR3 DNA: TGTGCCAGCAGCTTAGTAGGCAGGGACCTATTCTTC. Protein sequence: CASSLVGRDLFF.

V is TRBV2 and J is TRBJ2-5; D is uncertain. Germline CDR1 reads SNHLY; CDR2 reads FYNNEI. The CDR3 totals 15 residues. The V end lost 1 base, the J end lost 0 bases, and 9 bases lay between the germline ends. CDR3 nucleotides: TGTGCCAGCAGTGAAGGTTCCAGGTACCAAGAGACCCAGTACTTC. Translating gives CASSEGSRYQETQYF.

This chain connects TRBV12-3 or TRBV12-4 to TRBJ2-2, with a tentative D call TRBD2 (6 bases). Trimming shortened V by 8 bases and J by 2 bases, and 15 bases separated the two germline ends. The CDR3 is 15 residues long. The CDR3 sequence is CASGAWDFNTGELFF. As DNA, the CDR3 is TGTGCCAGCGGTGCATGGGACTTTAACACCGGGGAGCTGTTTTTT.

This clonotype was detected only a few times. CDR3 nucleotides: TGTGCCAGCACGGGACGGACGCCCTACGAGCAGTACTTC. Translated: CASTGRTPYEQYF. V gene TRBV6-1 combines with J gene TRBJ2-7; the D gene could be TRBD1 or TRBD2 (5 bases each). Trimming took off 7 bases at V and 2 bases at J, with 12 bases between the two ends. In germline, CDR1 is MNHNS, CDR2 SASEGT. The CDR3 is made up of 13 amino acids.

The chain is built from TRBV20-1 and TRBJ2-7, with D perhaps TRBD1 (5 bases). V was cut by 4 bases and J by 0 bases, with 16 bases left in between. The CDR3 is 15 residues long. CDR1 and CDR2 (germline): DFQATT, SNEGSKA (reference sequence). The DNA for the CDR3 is TGCAGTGCTATCGGCGTCGAACAGGCCTCCTACGAGCAGTACTTC. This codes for CSAIGVEQASYEQYF.